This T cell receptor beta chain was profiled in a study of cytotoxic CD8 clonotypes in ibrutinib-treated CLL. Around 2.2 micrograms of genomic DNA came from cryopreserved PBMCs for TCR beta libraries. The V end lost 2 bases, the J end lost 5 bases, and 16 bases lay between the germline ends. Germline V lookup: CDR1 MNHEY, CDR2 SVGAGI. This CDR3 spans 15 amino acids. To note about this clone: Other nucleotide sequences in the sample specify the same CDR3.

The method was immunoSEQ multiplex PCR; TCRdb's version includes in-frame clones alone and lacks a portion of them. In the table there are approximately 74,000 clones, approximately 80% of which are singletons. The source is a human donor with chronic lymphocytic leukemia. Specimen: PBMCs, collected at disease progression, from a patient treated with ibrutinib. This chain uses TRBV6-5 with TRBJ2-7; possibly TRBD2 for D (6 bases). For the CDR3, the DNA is TGTGCCAGCAGTTACACTGGGCGGGGCTCAAACGAGCAGTACTTC. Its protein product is CASSYTGRGSNEQYF.